Below, 28 T cell receptor beta chains from the same sample are listed, as sequenced in a study of blood T cell repertoires in COVID-19. Here immunoSEQ multiplex PCR was the method, and the copy in TCRdb shows in-frame clones only, minus some. This sample has around 150,000 clones, with 75% to 90% found just once. The sequencing input was peripheral blood. The receptors derive from a human donor in a cohort sampled during active COVID-19.

V usage is TRBV14 and J usage is TRBJ2-7, with D tentatively TRBD2 (6 bases). CDR3 length equals 18 residues. Trimming stripped 4 bases from V and 4 bases from J, with 26 bases between. Germline CDR1 and CDR2: SGHDN and FVKESK. CDR3 bases: TGTGCCAGCAGCCGAGGAGGCCGGAGGGGCGGAGCGGTGTACGAGCAGTACTTC. It codes for CASSRGGRRGGAVYEQYF. The full variable domain, in which reference TRBV14 and TRBJ2-7 provide the parts outside the CDR3, is EAGVTQFPSHSVIEKGQTVTLRCDPISGHDNLYWYRRVMGKEIKFLLHFVKESKQDESGMPNNRFLAERTGGTYSTLKVQPAELEDSGVYFCASSRGGRRGGAVYEQYFGPGTRLTVT.

This clone was seen only a few times. The chain joins TRBV10-3 to TRBJ1-2; 9 bases map to TRBD1. The CDR3 has 13 residues. The junction had 2 bases not matched to a gene; V was cut back by 4 bases and J by 5 bases. CDR1 is ENHRY, CDR2 SYGVKD, per germline. For the CDR3, the DNA is TGTGCCATCAGTGGGACAGGGGAGTATGGCTACACCTTC. It codes for CAISGTGEYGYTF.

The chain couples TRBV7-9 to TRBJ2-1, with unresolved D. V gave up 3 bases and J gave up 5 bases, with 5 bases separating them. Germline loops: CDR1 SEHNR, CDR2 FQNEAQ (reference sequence). The CDR3 is 12 residues long. The chain's CDR3 is CASSFRNNEQFF. As DNA, the CDR3 is TGTGCCAGCAGCTTCAGGAACAATGAGCAGTTCTTC.

J is TRBJ2-6 and V is TRBV3-1 (or the pseudogene TRBV3-2); the D gene is possibly TRBD2 (6 bases). CDR3 length: 20 amino acids. Looked up from germline, CDR1 is LGHDT and CDR2 is YNNKEL (reference sequence). V gave up 3 bases and J gave up 0 bases, with 21 bases separating them. CDR3: CASSQVTEVGGFSGANVLTF. The CDR3 nucleotides are TGTGCCAGCAGCCAGGTTACAGAGGTGGGAGGTTTCTCTGGGGCCAACGTCCTGACTTTC.

This clone appeared a single time. This rearrangement joins TRBV20-1 to TRBJ2-7; D is unclear. V shed 3 bases and J shed 0 bases, with 15 bases lying between them. The CDR3 has 15 amino acids. Germline V CDR1 and CDR2: DFQATT, SNEGSKA (reference sequence). CDR3 sequence (DNA): TGCAGTGCTAGTCCCCCACAGTCGAGCTCCTACGAGCAGTACTTC. Translated: CSASPPQSSSYEQYF.

The chain combines TRBV3-1 (or the pseudogene TRBV3-2) with TRBJ1-6; D uncertain. CDR3 size: 16 residues. Trimming removed 1 base at V and 9 bases at J, with 16 bases between. The germline CDR1 and CDR2 sequences are LGHDT and YNNKEL (reference sequence). CDR3 in DNA: TGTGCCAGCAGCCAAGGGACCCTCCCGGGGAGTTCACCCCTCCACTTT. Its protein is CASSQGTLPGSSPLHF.

The rearrangement uses TRBV21-1 and TRBJ2-1; the D segment call TRBD2 is taken from the table without a DNA check. TRBV21-1 is listed as a pseudogene. The CDR3 contains 16 residues. The CDR3 loop is CASSPWVTGGDNEQFF. Here the CDR3 DNA reads TGTGCCAGCAGCCCATGGGTGACGGGAGGCGACAATGAGCAGTTCTTC.

This chain joins TRBV9 and TRBJ2-2; 11 bases line up with TRBD2. This CDR3 contains 17 residues. CDR1 and CDR2 (germline): SGDLS, YYNGEE. With V trimmed by 3 bases and J by 6 bases, 10 bases remained unmatched. This CDR3 is CASSAHLSGRAAGELFF. The CDR3, as DNA: TGTGCCAGCAGCGCCCACCTTAGCGGGAGGGCCGCCGGGGAGCTGTTTTTT.

The chain carries TRBV7-2 and TRBJ1-2, with D perhaps matching TRBD1 (5 bases). Trimming stripped 2 bases from V and 1 base from J, with 8 bases between. The germline CDR1 and CDR2 sequences are SGHTA and FQGNSA. This CDR3 has 14 residues. CDR3 in DNA: TGTGCCAGCAGCTTAACCCAGGGTAACTATGGCTACACCTTC. It yields the protein CASSLTQGNYGYTF.

This clone is a singleton in its sample. CDR3 amino acids: CAISESADTEAFF. The CDR3 DNA reads TGTGCCATCAGTGAGTCCGCGGACACTGAAGCTTTCTTT. J is TRBJ1-1 and V is TRBV10-3; D is unresolved. CDR1 and CDR2 (germline): ENHRY, SYGVKD. Trimming took 0 bases from V and 3 from J, leaving 5 bases between them. CDR3 length equals 13 residues.

The J gene is TRBJ2-1, the V gene TRBV6-5, with 10 bases matching TRBD1. Germline V lookup: CDR1 MNHEY, CDR2 SVGAGI. The junction had 6 bases not matched to a gene; V was cut back by 6 bases and J by 4 bases. This CDR3 has 15 amino acids. The DNA for the CDR3 is TGTGCCAGCAGGGCGACAGGGGGCTCGTACAATGAGCAGTTCTTC. This gives the protein CASRATGGSYNEQFF.

The chain uses TRBV6-5 and TRBJ1-1; 8 bases map to TRBD1. Germline V CDR1 and CDR2: MNHEY, SVGAGI. The CDR3 sequence is 15 residues long. With V trimmed by 7 bases and J by 1 base, 8 bases remained unmatched. The CDR3 nucleotides are TGTGCCAGCAACCCGAACAGGGGGGAGAACACTGAAGCTTTCTTT. This translates into CASNPNRGENTEAFF.

The chain carries TRBV4-3 and TRBJ2-1, with TRBD2 as a possible D gene (6 bases). The CDR3 runs to 13 residues. V lost 1 base, J lost 5 bases, and 6 bases lay in between. The germline V gene encodes CDR1 LGHNA and CDR2 YSLEER. CDR3 sequence reads: CASSQGEDNEQFF. The CDR3 DNA reads TGCGCCAGCAGCCAAGGGGAGGACAATGAGCAGTTCTTC.

This clone was observed a handful of times. The chain recombines TRBV7-2 with TRBJ1-2; weak D call: TRBD1 (5 bases). The CDR3 has 15 residues. Trimming stripped 5 bases from V and 4 bases from J, with 17 bases between. Per germline, CDR1 SGHTA and CDR2 FQGNSA. CDR3 amino acids: CASSTGVGSIYGYTF. The CDR3 nucleotides read TGTGCCAGCAGCACAGGAGTTGGTTCCATCTATGGCTACACCTTC.

The chain is built from TRBV5-4 and TRBJ2-1; TRBD1 agrees at 11 bases. CDR1 SGHNT and CDR2 YYREEE come from the germline V gene (reference sequence). Trimming cost V 2 bases and J 9 bases; bases outside gene matches: 7. The CDR3 contains 15 residues. CDR3 coding DNA: TGTGCCAGCAGCTTAGGACAGGGGGCTAAGGGTGAGCAGTTCTTC. This codes for CASSLGQGAKGEQFF.

This chain connects TRBV14 to TRBJ1-2; possible D gene TRBD1, 5 bases. V dropped 0 bases and J dropped 8 bases, with 19 bases sitting between them. The length of the CDR3 is 16 residues. Germline V CDR1 and CDR2: SGHDN, FVKESK. The DNA of the CDR3 is TGTGCCAGCAGCCAAGATAAAGGGACTTACAACTCAGGCTACACCTTC. As protein: CASSQDKGTYNSGYTF. The variable domain in full, with the rest retrieved from reference TRBV14 and TRBJ1-2, is EAGVTQFPSHSVIEKGQTVTLRCDPISGHDNLYWYRRVMGKEIKFLLHFVKESKQDESGMPNNRFLAERTGGTYSTLKVQPAELEDSGVYFCASSQDKGTYNSGYTFGSGTRLTVV.

This clone has only a few counts. This same CDR3 is encoded by further DNA sequences in the sample. This chain links TRBV7-8 with TRBJ2-7; 7 bases map to TRBD2. The junction had 14 bases not matched to a gene; V was cut back by 5 bases and J by 4 bases. The CDR3 extends over 16 amino acids. Germline V gene sequence: CDR1 SGHVS, CDR2 FQNEAQ. CDR3 bases: TGTGCCAGCAGCCCCAGACGACTAGCCGAGTCTTACGAGCAGTACTTC. Encoded protein: CASSPRRLAESYEQYF. Full variable domain (outside the CDR3, taken from reference TRBV7-8 and TRBJ2-7): GAGVSQSPRYKVAKRGQDVALRCDPISGHVSLFWYQQALGQGPEFLTYFQNEAQLDKSGLPSDRFFAERPEGSVSTLKIQRTQQEDSAVYLCASSPRRLAESYEQYFGPGTRLTVT.

V and J are TRBV19 and TRBJ1-2; no clear D. There are 12 residues in the CDR3. V lost 3 bases to trimming and J lost 9 bases, with 11 bases between them. Germline V gives CDR1 LNHDA, CDR2 SQIVND (reference sequence). DNA for the CDR3: TGTGCCAGTAGTATGTTCGGTAATAGCTACACCTTC. Translating gives CASSMFGNSYTF.

This rearrangement joins TRBV20-1 to TRBJ2-1; D is perhaps TRBD2 (5 bases). V was pared by 3 bases and J by 10 bases, with 16 bases between. The germline CDR1 and CDR2 sequences are DFQATT and SNEGSKA (reference sequence). The CDR3 contains 13 residues. The CDR3 DNA reads as TGCAGTGCTAGTTGGGCTAGCAGAGGCGAGCAGTTCTTC. It yields the protein CSASWASRGEQFF.

The chain joins TRBV7-6 to TRBJ1-6; D gene unclear. The germline CDR1 and CDR2 sequences are SGHVS and FNYEAQ. The CDR3 spans 15 residues. V lost 1 base to trimming and J lost 8 bases, with 12 bases between them. In DNA, the CDR3 is TGTGCCAGCAGCTTAGTGGCGGCCGTGGATTCACCCCTCCACTTT. Translated: CASSLVAAVDSPLHF.

This clone was counted a single time. The chain recombines TRBV7-9 with TRBJ2-5, with D possibly matching TRBD1 (6 bases). V was clipped by 6 bases and J by 5 bases, with 22 bases between them. CDR1 is SEHNR and CDR2 is FQNEAQ in the germline V gene (reference sequence). This CDR3 has 16 residues. CDR3 bases: TGTGCCAGCAGGAACACGGGACAACAGGAACGGGAGACCCAGTACTTC. This codes for CASRNTGQQERETQYF.

J is TRBJ2-1 and V is TRBV11-1; 8 nucleotides match TRBD1. The CDR3 loop spans 15 amino acids. V lost 2 bases and J lost 3; bases outside the gene matches: 3. Germline CDR1 SGHAT, CDR2 FQDESV (reference sequence). The CDR3 loop is CASSLQGAGYNEQFF. CDR3 bases: TGTGCCAGCAGCTTACAGGGGGCGGGCTACAATGAGCAGTTCTTC.

J is TRBJ1-2 and V is TRBV2, with D possibly TRBD1 on 5 matching bases. Trimming cost V 6 bases and J 0 bases, with 8 bases left between them. This CDR3 is 13 amino acids long. Germline V CDR1 and CDR2: SNHLY, FYNNEI. DNA of the CDR3: TGTGCCAGCAGGCCGACAGCTAACTATGGCTACACCTTC. This sequence encodes CASRPTANYGYTF.

The chain carries TRBV6-2 or TRBV6-3 and TRBJ2-1; D is undetermined. Trimming stripped 2 bases from V and 4 bases from J, with 6 bases between. This CDR3 spans 13 amino acids. CDR1 MNHEY and CDR2 SVGEGT come from the germline V gene. The CDR3 loop is CASSYVKYNEQFF. The CDR3, as DNA: TGTGCCAGCAGTTACGTCAAATACAATGAGCAGTTCTTC.

The chain combines TRBV29-1 with TRBJ1-3; 10 bases are shared with TRBD1. The CDR3 length is 15 residues. Germline CDR1 reads SQVTM; CDR2 reads ANQGSEA. After removal of 4 bases from V and 7 bases from J, the junction contained 10 bases not matched to a gene. The CDR3 DNA is TGCAGCGTTGGAGAGGGGACAGGGGTGTCGAACACCATATATTTT. It yields the protein CSVGEGTGVSNTIYF.

This clone has just one count. V is TRBV28 and J is TRBJ2-7; 9 bases align to TRBD1. This CDR3 has 17 residues. Germline V lookup: CDR1 MDHEN, CDR2 SYDVKM. The V and J ends lost 10 bases and 7 bases, in that order; junction bases with no gene match: 23. This chain's CDR3 is CATTPGTGNSVRSEQYF. In DNA form, the CDR3 reads TGTGCCACCACCCCCGGGACAGGGAACTCTGTCCGGTCGGAGCAGTACTTC.

J is TRBJ2-1 and V is TRBV11-2; 8 positions match TRBD2. CDR1 and CDR2 from the germline V gene are SGHAT and FQNNGV. V lost 1 base and J lost 15; bases outside the gene matches: 14. This CDR3 is 15 amino acids long. The CDR3 loop is CASSLGGVSGTSGFF. CDR3 bases: TGTGCCAGCAGCTTAGGGGGTGTTAGCGGGACTTCGGGGTTCTTC.

The table lists this clone with a count of one. This chain links TRBV7-2 with TRBJ2-1; TRBD1 matches at 7 bases. Germline V gene lookup returns CDR1 SGHTA and CDR2 FQGNSA. The CDR3 covers 13 residues. Unmatched junction bases numbered 7, after V lost 5 bases and J lost 9 bases. The chain's CDR3 is CASSLPRQGEQFF. The CDR3, as DNA: TGTGCCAGCAGCCTCCCCAGACAGGGTGAGCAGTTCTTC.